The subject of this entry is one TCR beta chain. The antigen it binds to is not known. No qualities accompany the bases; no much larger clone lies one base away. V is trimmed back by 0 bases and J by 5 bases, and the junction contains 9 bases that no gene match accounts for. Measured from the cysteine to the phenylalanine, the CDR3 is 16 residues long. The DNA shown is the 48-base CDR3, in frame from base 1. Based on the germline V gene (reference sequence), the CDR1 and CDR2 sequences are SEHNR and FQNEAQ. This specimen comes from a study of cytomegalovirus exposure and HLA in healthy donors (dated by TCRdb to the late 2010s). With regard to the full study: According to an earlier analysis of several hundred of the donors, about 190 million T cells yielded roughly 110 million unique TCR beta sequences and around 300 Gb of sequence data. Every repertoire in the discovery cohort had been generated on one and the same sequencing platform. The genetic ancestry cluster associated with self-reported Caucasian donors included roughly four fifths of the roughly 390 genotyped donors. An earlier analysis of about 620 of the donors applied high-throughput TCR beta sequencing to assess whether each TCR beta V gene segment acted as functional or pseudogenic. High-throughput TCR immunosequencing, statistical association of individual TCRs with disease status, and machine learning were combined to predict cytomegalovirus infection status. To study patterns of TCR occurrence, a later analysis re-analyzed previously published TCR beta repertoires from several hundred donors and added high-resolution HLA genotyping. In a later genetic analysis, genome-wide SNP genotypes for about three fifths of the roughly 670 donors were used, and that subset was treated as a discovery cohort. The later analysis used no new phenotypic data to find candidate immune exposures, relying instead on TCR beta sequences and their occurrence across donors. The number of typed donors differed by locus: roughly 629-640 for A, B, C, DRB1 and DQB1; 500 to 550 for DQA1; approximately 610 for DPA1; and about 470 for DPB1. Besides the first cohort of roughly 640 subjects, a separate validation cohort made up of about 120 different subjects was used. Five DR-DQ haplotypes were treated as single units for association and clustering because of strong linkage in the cohort. Class I and class II HLA loci were covered by the typing at four-digit resolution. Donor age, sex, ethnicity and CMV serostatus were collected together with the repertoire data. The study aimed to test whether cataloging public T cell receptors could reveal signatures of past pathogen exposure. Among about 390 genotyped donors of the cohort, an average of 235,054 unique TCR beta nucleotide sequences were sequenced per donor, roughly 20% of them non-productive. An early release covering about 600 HLA-typed donors comprised about 300 gigabases of sequencing data and around 85 million unique TCR sequences. The T cell repertoires of under 700 subjects were profiled by immunosequencing and related to cytomegalovirus serostatus.

The full study reports these points: An earlier analysis of around 540 of the donors showed that most TCR beta V segments appeared in productive rearrangements either about 90% or about 30% of the time, which broadly matched IMGT annotations. A further reported finding was that TCR beta sequences accurately predicted the HLA-A and HLA-B alleles for most subjects in the first cohort. Because HLA typing was unavailable for some donors at each locus, only the typed subset was used in association tests. In a later analysis, HLA-associated TCR beta chains were found to be more clonally expanded and to have lower generation probabilities than equally common non-associated chains. Linkage disequilibrium might explain the correlated functional status among segregating V segments, but an unknown experimental factor could not be excluded. Some IMGT-functional V segments, including TRBV6-2 and TRBV6-3, could not be distinguished by the 87-base-pair reads and were therefore excluded. In a later analysis, the rate of TCR association differed among HLA loci, with DRB1 alleles having the most associated TCRs and HLA-C alleles having the fewest. It was suggested by the authors that the approach could potentially be generalized to other disease states and immunological phenotypes. In the study, some 160 TCR beta chains were listed as associated with cytomegalovirus. In both the original and validation cohorts, the classifier was reported to diagnose cytomegalovirus status with high specificity and sensitivity. When HLA alleles, especially DR and DQ, strongly co-occurred, TCR associations were difficult to assign to individual alleles. In this cohort, only TCR beta chains were sequenced, and detectable features were limited by the absence of alpha or paired-chain data. The sequencing pipeline was judged likely to have produced a cluster of highly shared sequence variants as a technical artifact. While some public TCRs were present in many individuals, most TCR sequences turned up only very rarely across donors. In a later genetic analysis, fewer N-insertions in productive TCRs were reported among donors in an Asian-associated ancestry cluster than the approximately 670-donor mean. The presence/absence analyses assumed that sequencing depth was roughly uniform across donors, and that assumption may not be true. In vitro tests confirmed that a few of the cytomegalovirus-associated TCR beta chains recognize cytomegalovirus antigens. V-gene and J-gene trimming of TCR beta chains was associated with a missense DCLRE1C variant in a later genetic analysis, and the association was replicated in an independent cohort. At a false discovery rate of 0.05, a later analysis linked roughly 17,000 TCR beta sequences to specific HLA alleles. Because counts were too low, around 17 rarely observed V segments, including chromosome 9 orphons, were left out of the earlier analysis of 587 of the donors. In a later analysis, several top co-occurrence clusters were reported to appear linked to parvovirus B19, influenza, CMV and Epstein-Barr virus. According to a later analysis, most CMV-associated TCR beta chains appeared to be HLA-restricted, and the HLA associations seemed to be driven largely by CMV exposure. For the cohort, immune exposure information was limited to CMV serostatus.

The library was prepared using the immunoSEQ multiplex PCR assay. The multiplex PCR relied on a mix of 60 forward primers for TCR Vbeta segments and 13 reverse primers for TCR Jbeta segments. Amplification of the CDR3 region of rearranged TCR beta genes was performed with a multiplex PCR assay on genomic DNA. The Illumina HiSeq System was used to sequence the amplified TCR beta libraries as 87-base-pair reads. Under the source paper's analysis protocol: Across the 500 to 700 repertoires, a later analysis counted approximately 83 million unique TCR beta chains, around 11 million of which were shared by at least two donors. Raw reads were error-corrected and collapsed into unique sequences with a nearest-neighbor algorithm that merged closely related sequences to remove PCR and sequencing errors. To assign V, D and J gene segments, CDR3 sequences were aligned to IMGT reference sequences. For a sequence to be retained, at least a six-nucleotide match to both a V gene segment and a J gene segment was required. Rearrangements were called productive when the CDR3 lacked stop codons and stayed in frame with V and J; all others were non-productive. Following IMGT convention, CDR3 was defined as the stretch from the second conserved V-encoded cysteine up to the conserved J-encoded phenylalanine. The earlier analysis of some 540 of the donors excluded any sequence lacking an unambiguous match to a single V gene segment. An earlier analysis of roughly 590 of the donors called V segments functional above 56.7% productive rearrangements and segregating when the between-donor standard deviation exceeded 5%. A statistical classification framework was developed to diagnose cytomegalovirus status using the catalog of TCR beta chain sequences. V and J gene assignment, in a later analysis, came from comparing TCR nucleotide sequences with IMGT/GENE-DB human TR gene sequences. Using the TCRdist pipeline, a later analysis assigned CDR3 sequences along with most-parsimonious VDJ recombination scenarios. A later analysis defined each TCR beta chain by its CDR3 amino acid sequence plus V-gene family, and excluded reads lacking a unique V-gene family. As a way to deal with suspected cross-contamination and a sequencing artifact, a later analysis dropped hundreds of nucleotide sequences that were highly shared and had low generation probability. A later analysis calculated a clonal expansion index for each public chain from normalized within-repertoire ranks of inferred template counts. In a later analysis, generation probabilities were computed using a VDJ recombination model fitted to out-of-frame rearrangements, and the results were checked against IGoR. Hypergeometric tests were used in a later analysis to score TCR-TCR, TCR-HLA and TCR-CMV co-occurrence, with a repertoire-size bias correction applied to the TCR pairs. A later analysis estimated false discovery rates by permuting HLA or CMV assignments 20 times. In a later analysis, co-occurring TCRs were grouped using DBSCAN, and TCRdist sequence similarity was added for clustering within HLA-allele-positive subsets. Repertoires with fewer than 30,000 or more than 120,000 public chains were left out of co-occurrence clustering, as were five repertoires with anomalous nucleotide sharing. The immuneACCESS repertoire file appears here via TCRdb, limited to in-frame rearrangements. These files lack a portion of the clones; in checked studies, under half of the deficit traces to unresolved V genes, and the cause of the others is not known. D and trimming were read from the DNA, whereas the V and J calls and clone size are those reported in that table. The sample table lists 80,000 to 100,000 clones, roughly 76% of them with a count of one. The top ten hold under 3% of the sample.

The cohort was made up of roughly 670 healthy bone marrow donors. All cohort members were sampled while nominally healthy, although unrecorded immune exposures were likely present. The donor tested CMV seronegative and was one of the 352 seronegative cohort members. A peripheral blood sample was provided by each donor, and peripheral blood mononuclear cells were used for TCR beta sequencing. The Qiagen DNeasy Blood Extraction Kit was used to extract genomic DNA from the blood cell samples. The rearrangement joined TRBV7-9 to TRBJ1-1, and TRBD1 aligns with 7 junction nucleotides. The sequencing sample was made of PBMCs. The TCR was taken from a man aged 50 or older in good health and CMV-seronegative. The nucleotide sequence is given as TGTGCCAGCAGCTTAGCAGACAGGGCTCCCTTTACTGAAGCTTTCTTT. This codes for CASSLADRAPFTEAFF.